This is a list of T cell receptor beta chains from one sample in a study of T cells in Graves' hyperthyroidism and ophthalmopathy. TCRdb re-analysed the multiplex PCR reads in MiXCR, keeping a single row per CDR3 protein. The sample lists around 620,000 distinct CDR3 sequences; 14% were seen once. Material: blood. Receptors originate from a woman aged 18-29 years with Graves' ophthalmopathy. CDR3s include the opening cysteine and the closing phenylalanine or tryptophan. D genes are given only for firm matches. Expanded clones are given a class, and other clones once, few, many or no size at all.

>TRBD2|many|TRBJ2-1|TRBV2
TGTGCCAGCAGTGAAGTTCGCGGGGGGCTCTACAATGAGCAGTTCTTC
CASSEVRGGLYNEQFF
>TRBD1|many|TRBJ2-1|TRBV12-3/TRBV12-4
TGTGCCAGCAGTTTTGAAAGCCCCGGGACAGGGGACTACAATGAGCAGTTCTTC
CASSFESPGTGDYNEQFF
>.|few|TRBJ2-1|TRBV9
TGTGCCAGCAGCGCATCGGGGCTCTCCTACAATGAGCAGTTCTTC
CASSASGLSYNEQFF
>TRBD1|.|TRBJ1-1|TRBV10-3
TGTGCCATAACCGGGACAGGGGAGAACACTGAAGCTTTCTTT
CAITGTGENTEAFF
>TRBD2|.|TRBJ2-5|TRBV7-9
TGTGCCAGCAGCTCCCCCCGGGGGGGGAATGAGACCCAGTACTTC
CASSSPRGGNETQYF
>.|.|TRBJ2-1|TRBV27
TGTGCCAGCAGCCCCACGGAGGAGAATGAGCAGTTCTTC
CASSPTEENEQFF
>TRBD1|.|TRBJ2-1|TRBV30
TGTGCCTGGAGCAAGACCGGGACAGTTGATGAGCAGTTCTTC
CAWSKTGTVDEQFF
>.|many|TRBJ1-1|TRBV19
TGTGCCAGTACTCATCCGACGGACTACATGAACACTGAAGCTTTCTTT
CASTHPTDYMNTEAFF
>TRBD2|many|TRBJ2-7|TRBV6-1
TGTGCCAGCTCAAAGCGGGAGGGCCGGCCGCTCTCCTACGAGCAGTACTTC
CASSKREGRPLSYEQYF
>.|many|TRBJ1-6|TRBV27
TGTGCCAGCAGTTACGGGGGTCCCTATAATTCACCCCTCCACTTT
CASSYGGPYNSPLHF
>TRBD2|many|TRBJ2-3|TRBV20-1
TGCAGTGCTAGAGGGACTAGCGACACAGATACGCAGTATTTT
CSARGTSDTDTQYF
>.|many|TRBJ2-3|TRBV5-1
TGCGCCAGCAGCTCGAACGCCCGGGAGAGCGGCACAGATACGCAGTATTTT
CASSSNARESGTDTQYF
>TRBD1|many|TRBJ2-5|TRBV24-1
TGTGCCACCAGTGACCCTAACAGGGGGCTGGAGACCCAGTACTTC
CATSDPNRGLETQYF
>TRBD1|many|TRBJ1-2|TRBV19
TGTGCCAGTAGTCCCTATTCAGGCGGACAGGGGGTCTATGGCTACACCTTC
CASSPYSGGQGVYGYTF
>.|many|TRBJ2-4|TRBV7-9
TGTGCCAGCATCCGGACTGGGGGCCAAGGCATTCAGTACTTC
CASIRTGGQGIQYF
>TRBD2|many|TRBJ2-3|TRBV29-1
TGCAGCGTTGAAGGAGTACTAGCGGGATATTCTAGCACAGATACGCAGTATTTT
CSVEGVLAGYSSTDTQYF
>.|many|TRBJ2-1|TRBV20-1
TGCAGTGCTAGAGACGCGGGTCGGAATGAGCAGTTCTTC
CSARDAGRNEQFF